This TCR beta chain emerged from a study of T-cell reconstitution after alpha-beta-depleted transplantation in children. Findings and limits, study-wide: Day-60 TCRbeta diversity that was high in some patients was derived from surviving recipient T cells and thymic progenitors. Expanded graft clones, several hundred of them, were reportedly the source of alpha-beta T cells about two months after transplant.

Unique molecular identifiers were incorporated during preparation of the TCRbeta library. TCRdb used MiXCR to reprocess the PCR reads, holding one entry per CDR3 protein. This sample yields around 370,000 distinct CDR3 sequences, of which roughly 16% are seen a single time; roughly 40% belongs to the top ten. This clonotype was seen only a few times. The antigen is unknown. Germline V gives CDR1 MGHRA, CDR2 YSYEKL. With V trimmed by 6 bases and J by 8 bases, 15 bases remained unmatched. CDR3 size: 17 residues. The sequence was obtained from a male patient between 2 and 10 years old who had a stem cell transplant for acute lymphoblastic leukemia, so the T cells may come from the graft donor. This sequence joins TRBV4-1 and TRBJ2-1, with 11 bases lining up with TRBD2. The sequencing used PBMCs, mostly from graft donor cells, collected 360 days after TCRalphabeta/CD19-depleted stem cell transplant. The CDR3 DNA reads TGCGCCAGCAGAGACACTAGCGGGAGTTTTCGTTTGGATGAGCAGTTCTTC. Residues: CASRDTSGSFRLDEQFF.